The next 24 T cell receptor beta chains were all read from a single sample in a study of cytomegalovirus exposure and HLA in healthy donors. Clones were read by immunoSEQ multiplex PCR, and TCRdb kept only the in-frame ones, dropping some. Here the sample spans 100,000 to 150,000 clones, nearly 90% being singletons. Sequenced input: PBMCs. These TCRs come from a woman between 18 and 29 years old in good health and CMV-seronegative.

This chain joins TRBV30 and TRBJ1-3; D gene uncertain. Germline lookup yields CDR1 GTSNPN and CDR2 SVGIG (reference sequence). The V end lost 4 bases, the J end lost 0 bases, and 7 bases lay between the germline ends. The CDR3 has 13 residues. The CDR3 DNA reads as TGTGCCTGGAACTTATTCTCTGGAAACACCATATATTTT. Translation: CAWNLFSGNTIYF.

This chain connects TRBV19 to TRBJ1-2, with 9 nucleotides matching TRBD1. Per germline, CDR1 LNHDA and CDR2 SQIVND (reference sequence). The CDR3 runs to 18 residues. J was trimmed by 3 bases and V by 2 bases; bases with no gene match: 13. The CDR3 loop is CASSIRSPGQGKHYGYTF. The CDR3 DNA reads TGTGCCAGTAGTATACGATCTCCGGGACAGGGTAAACACTATGGCTACACCTTC.

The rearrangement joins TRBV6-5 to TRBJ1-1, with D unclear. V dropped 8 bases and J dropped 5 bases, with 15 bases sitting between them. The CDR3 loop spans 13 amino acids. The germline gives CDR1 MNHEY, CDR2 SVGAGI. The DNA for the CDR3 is TGTGCCAGCTGGGTGCCCTCGGGAACTGAAGCTTTCTTT. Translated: CASWVPSGTEAFF.

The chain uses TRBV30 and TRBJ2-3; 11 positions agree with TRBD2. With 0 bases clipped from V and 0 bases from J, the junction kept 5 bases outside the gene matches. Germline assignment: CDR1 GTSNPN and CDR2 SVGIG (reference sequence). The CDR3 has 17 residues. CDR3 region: CAWSVLRTSGSTDTQYF. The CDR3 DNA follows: TGTGCCTGGAGTGTACTAAGGACTAGCGGGAGCACAGATACGCAGTATTTT.

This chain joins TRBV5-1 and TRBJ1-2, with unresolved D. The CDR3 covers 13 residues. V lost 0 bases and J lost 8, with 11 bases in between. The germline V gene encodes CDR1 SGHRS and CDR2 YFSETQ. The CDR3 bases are TGCGCCAGCAGCTTGGAAGGCGAGGGAGGCTACACCTTC. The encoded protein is CASSLEGEGGYTF.

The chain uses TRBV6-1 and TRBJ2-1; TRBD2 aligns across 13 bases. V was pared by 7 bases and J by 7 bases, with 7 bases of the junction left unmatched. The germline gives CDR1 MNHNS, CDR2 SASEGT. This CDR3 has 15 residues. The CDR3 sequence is CASTLGTSGVNEQFF. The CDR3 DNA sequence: TGTGCCAGCACCCTTGGGACTAGCGGGGTAAATGAGCAGTTCTTC.

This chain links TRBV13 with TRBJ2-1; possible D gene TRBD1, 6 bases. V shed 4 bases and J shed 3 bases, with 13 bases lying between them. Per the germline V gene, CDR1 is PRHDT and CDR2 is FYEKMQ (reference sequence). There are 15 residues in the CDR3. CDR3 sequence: CASSSQRQDYNEQFF. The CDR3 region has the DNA TGTGCCAGCAGCTCCCAAAGACAGGACTACAATGAGCAGTTCTTC.

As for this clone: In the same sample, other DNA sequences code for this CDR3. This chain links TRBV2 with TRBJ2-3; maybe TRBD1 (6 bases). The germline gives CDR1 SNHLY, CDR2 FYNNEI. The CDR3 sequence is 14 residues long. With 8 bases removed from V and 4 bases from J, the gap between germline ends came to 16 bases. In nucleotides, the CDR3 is TGTGCCAGCGAAGAAGGGGGTGTCGCAGATACGCAGTATTTT. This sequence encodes CASEEGGVADTQYF.

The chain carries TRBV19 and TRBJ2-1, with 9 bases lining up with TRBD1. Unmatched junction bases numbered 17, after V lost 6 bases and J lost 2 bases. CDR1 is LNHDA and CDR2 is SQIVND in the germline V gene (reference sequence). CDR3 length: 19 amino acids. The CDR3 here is CASREGTGNRERTYNEQFF. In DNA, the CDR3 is TGTGCCAGTAGAGAAGGGACAGGGAACCGAGAAAGGACCTACAATGAGCAGTTCTTC.

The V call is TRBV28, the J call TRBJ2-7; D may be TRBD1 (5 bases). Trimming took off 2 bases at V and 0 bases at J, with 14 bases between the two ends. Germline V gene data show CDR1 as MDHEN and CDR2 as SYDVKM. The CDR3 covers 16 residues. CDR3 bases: TGTGCCAGCAGTTTAGGATCGAGGACAAGCTCCTACGAGCAGTACGTC. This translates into CASSLGSRTSSYEQYV.

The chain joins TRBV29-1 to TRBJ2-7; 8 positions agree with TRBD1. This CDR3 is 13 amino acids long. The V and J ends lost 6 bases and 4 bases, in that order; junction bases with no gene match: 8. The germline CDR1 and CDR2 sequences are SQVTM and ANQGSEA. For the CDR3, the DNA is TGCAGCGTCGGGACAGGTTTGCAATACGAGCAGTACTTC. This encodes CSVGTGLQYEQYF.

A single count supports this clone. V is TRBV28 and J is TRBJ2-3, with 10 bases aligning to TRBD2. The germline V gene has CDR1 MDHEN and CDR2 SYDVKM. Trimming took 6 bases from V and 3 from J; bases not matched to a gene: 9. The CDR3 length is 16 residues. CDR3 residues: CASRTLSGGQTDTQYF. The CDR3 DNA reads TGTGCCAGCAGAACCCTTAGCGGGGGGCAAACAGATACGCAGTATTTT.

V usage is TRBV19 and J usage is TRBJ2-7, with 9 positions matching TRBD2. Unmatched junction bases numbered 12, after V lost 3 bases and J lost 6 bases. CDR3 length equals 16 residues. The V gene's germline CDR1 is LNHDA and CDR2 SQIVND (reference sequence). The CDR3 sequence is CASSIRLAAQGGEQYF. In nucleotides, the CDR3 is TGTGCCAGTAGTATCCGACTAGCGGCCCAAGGGGGCGAGCAGTACTTC.

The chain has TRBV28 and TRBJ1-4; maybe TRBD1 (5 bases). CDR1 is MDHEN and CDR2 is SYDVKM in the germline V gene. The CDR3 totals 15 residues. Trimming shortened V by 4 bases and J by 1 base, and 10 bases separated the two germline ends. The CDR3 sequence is CASSSPGLTNEKLFF. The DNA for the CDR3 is TGTGCCAGCAGTTCTCCGGGACTAACTAATGAAAAACTGTTTTTT.

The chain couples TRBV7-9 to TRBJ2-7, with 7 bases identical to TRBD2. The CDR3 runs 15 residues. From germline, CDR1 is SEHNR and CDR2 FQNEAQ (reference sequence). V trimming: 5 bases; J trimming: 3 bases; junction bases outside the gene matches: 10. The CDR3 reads CASSPVGGSYYEQYF. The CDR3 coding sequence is TGTGCCAGCAGCCCCGTGGGCGGGAGCTACTACGAGCAGTACTTC.

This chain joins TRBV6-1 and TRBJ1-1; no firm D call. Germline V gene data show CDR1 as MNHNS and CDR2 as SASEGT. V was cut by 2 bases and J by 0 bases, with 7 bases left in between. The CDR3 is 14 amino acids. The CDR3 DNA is TGTGCCAGCAGTGAACCCGGTTTGAACACTGAAGCTTTCTTT. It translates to CASSEPGLNTEAFF.

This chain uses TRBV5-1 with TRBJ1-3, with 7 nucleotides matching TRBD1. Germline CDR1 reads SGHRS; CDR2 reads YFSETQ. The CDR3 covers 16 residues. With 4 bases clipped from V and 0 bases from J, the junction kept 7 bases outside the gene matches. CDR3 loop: CASSVTGAYSGNTIYF. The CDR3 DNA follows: TGCGCCAGCAGCGTCACAGGGGCCTACTCTGGAAACACCATATATTTT.

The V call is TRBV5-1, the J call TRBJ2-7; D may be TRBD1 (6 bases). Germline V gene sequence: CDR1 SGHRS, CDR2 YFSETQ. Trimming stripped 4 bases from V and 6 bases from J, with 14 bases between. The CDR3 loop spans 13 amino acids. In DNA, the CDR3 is TGCGCCAGCAGCGCACAGGGAGAGGGCGAGCAGTACGTC. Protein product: CASSAQGEGEQYV.

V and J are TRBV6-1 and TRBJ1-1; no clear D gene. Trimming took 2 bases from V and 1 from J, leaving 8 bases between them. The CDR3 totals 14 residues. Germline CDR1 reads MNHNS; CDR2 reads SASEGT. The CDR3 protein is CASSESQRNTEAFF. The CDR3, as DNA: TGTGCCAGCAGTGAATCACAGAGGAACACTGAAGCTTTCTTT.

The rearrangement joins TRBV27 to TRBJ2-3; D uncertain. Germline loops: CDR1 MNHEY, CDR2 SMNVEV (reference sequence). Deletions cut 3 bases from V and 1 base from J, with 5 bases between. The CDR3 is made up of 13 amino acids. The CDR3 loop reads CASSFVGTDTQYF. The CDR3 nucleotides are TGTGCCAGCAGTTTCGTAGGCACAGATACGCAGTATTTT.

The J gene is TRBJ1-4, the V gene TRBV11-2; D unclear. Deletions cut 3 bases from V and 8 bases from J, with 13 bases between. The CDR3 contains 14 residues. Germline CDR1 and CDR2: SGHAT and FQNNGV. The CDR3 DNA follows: TGTGCCAGCAGCTTCCAATGGCGGGAGGAAAAACTGTTTTTT. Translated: CASSFQWREEKLFF.

The CDR3: CASVTSRNYEQYF. CDR3 nucleotide sequence: TGTGCCAGCGTGACTAGCCGGAATTACGAGCAGTACTTC. The genes are TRBV28 and TRBJ2-7; 7 bases fit TRBD2. There are 13 residues in the CDR3. The V gene's germline CDR1 is MDHEN and CDR2 SYDVKM. J gave up 4 bases and V 8 bases, and 8 bases lay outside the gene matches.

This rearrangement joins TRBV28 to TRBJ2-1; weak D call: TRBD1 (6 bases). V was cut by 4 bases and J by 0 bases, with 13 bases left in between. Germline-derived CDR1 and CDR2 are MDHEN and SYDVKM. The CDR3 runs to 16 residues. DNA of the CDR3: TGTGCCAGCAGTTCCATGACAGGTAGCTCCTACAATGAGCAGTTCTTC. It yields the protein CASSSMTGSSYNEQFF.

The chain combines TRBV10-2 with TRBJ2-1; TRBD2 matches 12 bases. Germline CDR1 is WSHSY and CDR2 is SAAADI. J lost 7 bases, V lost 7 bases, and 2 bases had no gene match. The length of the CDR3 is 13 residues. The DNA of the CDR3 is TGCGCCAGCATACTAGCGGGAGGTAATGAGCAGTTCTTC. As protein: CASILAGGNEQFF.